What follows are 15 T cell receptor beta chains derived from one specimen sequenced in a study of T cells in Graves' hyperthyroidism and ophthalmopathy. TCR beta CDR3 regions were amplified from RNA. The TCR CDR3 first-round RT-PCR relied on the HTBI primer set. A single record per CDR3 protein comes from TCRdb applying MiXCR to the multiplex PCR reads. The sample yields hundreds of thousands of distinct CDR3 sequences, about a fifth seen once. Input material: blood. The receptors derive from a man under 40 with Graves' ophthalmopathy.

Ten or more counts support this clonotype. The chain combines TRBV5-1 with TRBJ2-1; a weak D match, TRBD2 (7 bases). Germline V gives CDR1 SGHRS, CDR2 YFSETQ. With 1 base removed from V and 4 bases from J, the gap between germline ends came to 12 bases. This CDR3 contains 15 residues. The CDR3 nucleotides are TGCGCCAGCAGCTTGTCAGGGGAGGGGTACAATGAGCAGTTCTTC. This sequence encodes CASSLSGEGYNEQFF.

J is TRBJ2-1 and V is TRBV20-1; 7 positions match TRBD2. The germline V gene encodes CDR1 DFQATT and CDR2 SNEGSKA (reference sequence). The CDR3 length is 16 residues. V shed 6 bases and J 6 bases; nucleotides not matched to a gene: 17. The CDR3 DNA reads as TGCAGTGCCCTGGGTAATCGCGGGAGAGGCGGCAATGAGCAGTTCTTC. It translates to CSALGNRGRGGNEQFF.

J is TRBJ1-2 and V is TRBV6-1; D is unclear. V was trimmed by 5 bases and J by 9 bases, leaving 13 bases between them. Germline loops: CDR1 MNHNS, CDR2 SASEGT. This CDR3 region has 12 residues. Here the CDR3 reads CASSRDPYSYTF. In DNA, the CDR3 is TGTGCCAGCAGTCGGGATCCTTACAGCTACACCTTC.

This clonotype showed up many times. The gene calls are TRBV3-1 and TRBJ1-2; 10 nucleotides match TRBD1. V lost 1 base and J lost 3; bases outside the gene matches: 2. The CDR3 has 15 amino acids. Germline CDR1 reads LGHDT; CDR2 reads YNNKEL (reference sequence). DNA for the CDR3: TGTGCCAGCAGCCAAGTTGGACAGGGGGACTATGGCTACACCTTC. Translated, it gives CASSQVGQGDYGYTF.

For this clonotype: This may be a read error: a much more frequent sequence differs by one nucleotide. This chain links TRBV7-9 with TRBJ1-1; D perhaps matches TRBD1 (5 bases). CDR1 is SEHNR and CDR2 is FQNEAQ in the germline V gene (reference sequence). There are 15 residues in the CDR3. The CDR3 region has the DNA TGTGCCAGCAGCCCCCGTGGGGGAGGGAGCACTGGAGCTTTCTTT. Translation: CASSPRGGGSTGAFF.

This clonotype was recorded at least ten times. The rearrangement uses TRBV5-1 and TRBJ1-1; D is unclear. With 0 bases removed from V and 1 base from J, the gap between germline ends came to 10 bases. The germline CDR1 and CDR2 sequences are SGHRS and YFSETQ. The CDR3 sequence is 15 residues long. This CDR3 is CASSLAVGENTEAFF. DNA for the CDR3: TGCGCCAGCAGCTTGGCCGTGGGAGAGAACACTGAAGCTTTCTTT.

To note about this clonotype: The junction and the germline gene differ at one end; a read error may be behind it. The CDR3 region is CASSRLAGGPLIF. CDR3 DNA: TGCGCCAGCAGTAGACTAGCGGGAGGTCCACTGATCTTC. The rearrangement links TRBV10-1 to TRBJ2-1, with 13 bases matching TRBD2. The germline gives CDR1 WNHNN, CDR2 SYGVQD (reference sequence). CDR3 length: 13 amino acids.

This clonotype has more than one count but fewer than ten. This chain joins TRBV28 and TRBJ2-7; weak D call: TRBD2 (6 bases). The germline V gene encodes CDR1 MDHEN and CDR2 SYDVKM. This CDR3 is built from 15 residues. V was trimmed by 1 base and J by 1 base, leaving 11 bases between them. The CDR3 region has the DNA TGTGCCAGCAGTTTATACGCGGGACCTTCCTACGAGCAGTACTTC. Amino acids: CASSLYAGPSYEQYF.

This rearrangement joins TRBV12-3 or TRBV12-4 to TRBJ2-2; tentatively, D is TRBD1 (6 bases). V was clipped by 6 bases and J by 7 bases, with 9 bases between them. The CDR3 runs 12 residues. The chain's CDR3 is CASRQGVGELFF. As DNA, the CDR3 is TGTGCCAGCAGACAGGGCGTCGGGGAGCTGTTTTTT.

About this clonotype: A much larger clone lies a single base off, so this may be a read error. The J gene is TRBJ1-1, the V gene TRBV30, with D unclear. This CDR3 has 13 residues. Looked up from germline, CDR1 is GTSNPN and CDR2 is SVGIG (reference sequence). CDR3 bases: TGTGCCTGGAGTGCCGGTCCCAACACTGGAGCTTTCTTT. Translating it yields CAWSAGPNTGAFF. The full variable domain, rest sourced from reference TRBV30 and TRBJ1-1, is SQTIHQWPATLVQPVGSPLSLECTVEGTSNPNLYWYRQAAGRGLQLLFYSVGIGQISSEVPQNLSASRPQDRQFILSSKKLLLSDSGFYLCAWSAGPNTGAFFGQGTRLTVV.

This clonotype occurred a few times. This sequence joins TRBV7-6 and TRBJ1-3; 9 positions match TRBD1. V gave up 1 base and J gave up 5 bases; unmatched junction bases: 6. Germline CDR1 SGHVS, CDR2 FNYEAQ. This CDR3 contains 16 residues. CDR3 nucleotide sequence: TGTGCCAGCAGCTTAGGAACAGGGGGCACGAGAAACACCATATATTTT. Protein sequence: CASSLGTGGTRNTIYF. Based on the CDR3 plus reference TRBV7-6 and TRBJ1-3, the full variable domain is GAGVSQSPRYKVTKRGQDVALRCDPISGHVSLYWYRQALGQGPEFLTYFNYEAQQDKSGLPNDRFSAERPEGSISTLTIQRTEQRDSAMYRCASSLGTGGTRNTIYFGEGSWLTVV.

This rearrangement joins TRBV6-2 or TRBV6-3 to TRBJ2-5, with D unresolved. Germline CDR1 MNHEY, CDR2 SVGEGT. The CDR3 runs 16 residues. Trimming removed 0 bases from V and 5 bases from J, with 16 bases in between. CDR3 sequence (DNA): TGTGCCAGCAGTTACTCACAGACGGAGTTCGGGGAGACCCAGTACTTC. Protein sequence: CASSYSQTEFGETQYF.

This clonotype was observed many times. This chain links TRBV5-1 with TRBJ2-1; D uncertain. The CDR3 extends over 11 amino acids. Germline loops: CDR1 SGHRS, CDR2 YFSETQ. V gave up 4 bases and J gave up 4 bases, with 3 bases separating them. The CDR3 is CASSMYNEQFF. DNA for the CDR3: TGCGCCAGCAGCATGTACAATGAGCAGTTCTTC.

This clonotype was counted between two and nine times. The chain combines TRBV20-1 with TRBJ1-1; D not resolved. V lost 5 bases and J lost 0, with 10 bases in between. This CDR3 has 13 amino acids. Germline V CDR1 and CDR2: DFQATT, SNEGSKA (reference sequence). This chain's CDR3 is CSAQPQLNTEAFF. CDR3 coding DNA: TGCAGTGCTCAACCCCAGTTGAACACTGAAGCTTTCTTT.

V is TRBV28 and J is TRBJ1-2; unclear D gene. Germline V gene data show CDR1 as MDHEN and CDR2 as SYDVKM. Trimming took off 6 bases at V and 6 bases at J, with 17 bases between the two ends. The CDR3 sequence is 14 residues long. DNA of the CDR3: TGTGCCAGCAGCTTCAATACCCGGAACAATGGCTACACCTTC. Residues: CASSFNTRNNGYTF.